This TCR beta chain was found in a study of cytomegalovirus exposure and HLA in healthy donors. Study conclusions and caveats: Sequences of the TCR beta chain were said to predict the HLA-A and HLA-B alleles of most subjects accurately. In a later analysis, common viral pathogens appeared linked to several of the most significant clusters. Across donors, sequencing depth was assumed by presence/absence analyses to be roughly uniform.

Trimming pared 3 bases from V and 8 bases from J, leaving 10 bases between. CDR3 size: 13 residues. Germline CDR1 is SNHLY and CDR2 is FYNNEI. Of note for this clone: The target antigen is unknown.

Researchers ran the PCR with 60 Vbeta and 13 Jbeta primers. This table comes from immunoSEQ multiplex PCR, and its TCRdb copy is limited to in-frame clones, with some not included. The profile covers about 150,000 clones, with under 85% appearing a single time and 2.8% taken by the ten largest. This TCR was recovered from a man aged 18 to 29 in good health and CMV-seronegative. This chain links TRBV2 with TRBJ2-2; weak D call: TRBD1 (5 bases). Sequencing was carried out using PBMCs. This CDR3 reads CASSETAHGELFF. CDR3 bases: TGTGCCAGCAGTGAGACAGCCCATGGGGAGCTGTTTTTT.